Following are 13 T cell receptor beta chains from one sample sequenced in a study of CD8 T cells in ankylosing spondylitis (dated by TCRdb to about 2017). Libraries were built with 5' RACE. The instrument was an Illumina HiSeq 2500. The public reads were reprocessed in TCRdb via fastp at Q25 and MiXCR, keeping in-frame beta chains. Every entry covers one CDR3 protein and lists the most common genes and DNA from its rows. This sample has just over 150,000 distinct CDR3 sequences in its table, and 18% of those were observed once. Over 7% of the sample rests with the top ten. Sequencing was carried out using blood, either unsorted or a sorted T cell fraction (not recorded which). These receptor sequences come from a male donor with ankylosing spondylitis or in good health (not recorded which).

This clonotype came up a few times. The chain joins TRBV6-1 to TRBJ2-1; possible D gene TRBD1, 6 bases. The CDR3 contains 15 residues. V was clipped by 2 bases and J by 4 bases, with 12 bases between them. CDR1 and CDR2 (germline): MNHNS, SASEGT. This chain's CDR3 is CASSEHRALYNEQFF. The DNA of the CDR3 is TGTGCCAGCAGTGAACACAGGGCCCTTTACAATGAGCAGTTCTTC.

This clonotype was seen a handful of times. The chain employs TRBV7-9 and TRBJ1-5; D is ambiguous. V lost 4 bases, J lost 3 bases, and 10 bases lay in between. This CDR3 spans 14 amino acids. CDR1 and CDR2 from the germline V gene are SEHNR and FQNEAQ (reference sequence). The CDR3 nucleotides read TGTGCCAGCAGCTCCACAGCCAACAATCAGCCCCAGCATTTT. Its translation: CASSSTANNQPQHF. The full variable domain, its missing parts supplied by reference TRBV7-9 and TRBJ1-5, is DTGVSQNPRHKITKRGQNVTFRCDPISEHNRLYWYRQTLGQGPEFLTYFQNEAQLEKSRLLSDRFSAERPKGSFSTLEIQRTEQGDSAMYLCASSSTANNQPQHFGDGTRLSIL.

This clonotype appeared many times. The chain joins TRBV29-1 to TRBJ2-1; 7 bases map to TRBD2. The length of the CDR3 is 13 residues. V was clipped by 1 base and J by 8 bases; unmatched bases: 5. CDR1 and CDR2 from the germline V gene are SQVTM and ANQGSEA. CDR3 residues: CSVEVREKDEQFF. The CDR3 region has the DNA TGCAGCGTTGAAGTGCGGGAGAAGGATGAGCAGTTCTTC.

The chain joins TRBV7-3 to TRBJ2-7; maybe TRBD1 (5 bases). The CDR3 has 14 amino acids. The germline V and J ends were trimmed by 0 bases and 2 bases, with 8 bases remaining between them. CDR1 and CDR2 (germline): SGHTA, FQGTGA. The CDR3: CASSLTSGTYEQYF. The DNA of the CDR3 is TGTGCCAGCAGCTTAACGTCAGGGACCTACGAGCAGTACTTC.

This clonotype was found many times. The rearrangement joins TRBV28 to TRBJ2-7; D tentatively fits TRBD1 or TRBD2 (5 bases each). V was cut by 2 bases and J by 4 bases, with 6 bases left in between. Germline V lookup: CDR1 MDHEN, CDR2 SYDVKM. This CDR3 is built from 12 residues. Here the CDR3 reads CASSLGGYEQYF. DNA for the CDR3: TGTGCCAGCAGTTTAGGGGGATACGAGCAGTACTTC. Using reference TRBV28 and TRBJ2-7 for the parts outside the CDR3, the full variable domain is DVKVTQSSRYLVKRTGEKVFLECVQDMDHENMFWYRQDPGLGLRLIYFSYDVKMKEKGDIPEGYSVSREKKERFSLILESASTNQTSMYLCASSLGGYEQYFGPGTRLTVT.

V usage is TRBV28 and J usage is TRBJ2-7, with D perhaps TRBD1 or TRBD2 (5 bases each). Germline assignment: CDR1 MDHEN and CDR2 SYDVKM. This CDR3 has 15 amino acids. V lost 1 base, J lost 3 bases, and 13 bases lay in between. The DNA for the CDR3 is TGTGCCAGCAGTTTATATGGGACCGTAAACTACGAGCAGTACTTC. It is translated as CASSLYGTVNYEQYF.

J is TRBJ2-1 and V is TRBV5-4; TRBD2 matches at 7 bases. After removal of 7 bases from V and 7 bases from J, the junction contained 14 bases not matched to a gene. CDR3 length: 15 amino acids. Germline CDR1 is SGHNT and CDR2 is YYREEE (reference sequence). The CDR3 reads CASLPIGGGVNEQFF. The DNA of the CDR3 is TGTGCCAGCCTCCCAATTGGGGGGGGGGTGAATGAGCAGTTCTTC.

This clonotype was recorded many times. The rearrangement uses TRBV20-1 and TRBJ2-1; TRBD2 aligns across 12 bases. CDR1 is DFQATT and CDR2 is SNEGSKA in the germline V gene (reference sequence). This CDR3 comprises 15 residues. V dropped 6 bases and J dropped 5; count of bases not matched to a gene: 8. This CDR3 reads CSASPSGRVNNEQFF. The CDR3 DNA reads as TGCAGTGCATCACCTAGCGGGAGGGTTAACAATGAGCAGTTCTTC.

V and J are TRBV30 and TRBJ1-2; no clear D gene. The V and J ends lost 3 bases and 8 bases respectively, with 22 bases between them. Germline V lookup: CDR1 GTSNPN, CDR2 SVGIG (reference sequence). CDR3 size: 15 residues. CDR3 nucleotides: TGTGCCTGGAGCGGGATGGTGGGCTCGACTGTGGGCTACACCTTC. Translation: CAWSGMVGSTVGYTF.

The chain carries TRBV28 and TRBJ2-7, with a weak D call TRBD1 (6 bases). V lost 8 bases to trimming and J lost 9 bases, with 14 bases between them. This CDR3 is 11 amino acids long. CDR1 MDHEN and CDR2 SYDVKM come from the germline V gene. This CDR3 is CASGLGGWQYF. CDR3 sequence (DNA): TGTGCCAGCGGGCTAGGGGGTTGGCAGTACTTC.

This chain connects TRBV6-4 to TRBJ2-2, with no clear D. The V gene's germline CDR1 is MRHNA and CDR2 SNTAGT. Trimming pared 4 bases from V and 0 bases from J, leaving 9 bases between. CDR3 length: 15 amino acids. The CDR3 here is CASSARGANTGELFF. CDR3 nucleotide sequence: TGTGCCAGCAGTGCCCGTGGGGCGAACACCGGGGAGCTGTTTTTT.

Ten or more counts support this clonotype. The J gene is TRBJ2-2, the V gene TRBV12-3 or TRBV12-4; the D call may be TRBD1 or TRBD2 (6 bases each). The CDR3 is made up of 15 amino acids. The CDR3 loop is CATLPQGRHTGELFF. The CDR3 DNA sequence: TGTGCTACTCTACCCCAGGGGAGGCACACCGGGGAGCTGTTTTTT.

This clonotype appeared many times. The V and J genes are TRBV5-1 and TRBJ2-1; no clear D gene. V dropped 1 base and J dropped 3 bases, with 11 bases sitting between them. The CDR3 loop spans 15 amino acids. Germline-derived CDR1 and CDR2 are SGHRS and YFSETQ. CDR3 in amino acids: CASSLLPLGYNEQFF. CDR3 sequence (DNA): TGCGCCAGCAGCTTGTTACCTTTGGGCTACAATGAGCAGTTCTTC.